This T cell receptor (beta chain) stems from a study of cytotoxic CD8 clonotypes in ibrutinib-treated CLL. For the study at large: Among the patients, fewer than twelve presented as relapsed/refractory and approximately 14 as treatment-naive; 17 showed unmutated IGHV. Response samples came after a median approximately twelve months of treatment, range 6 to 36. Study-wide results and limits: Clonality went up at the time of ibrutinib response, stayed stable in sustained remission, and later dropped back toward its baseline level at progression.

Deep sequencing aimed at 1 in 200,000 to 1 in 1 million T cells' resolution. The repertoire was sequenced with immunoSEQ multiplex PCR; TCRdb's copy has only in-frame clones and lacks some. The repertoire holds 250,000 to 350,000 clones, about 72% seen once, with about 6% in the top ten. On this clone: The antigen is undetermined.

Trimming removed 2 bases at V and 6 bases at J, with 13 bases between. The CDR3 consists of 14 residues. CDR1 and CDR2 (germline): SGDLS, YYNGEE. This chain uses TRBV9 with TRBJ2-3; tentative D call: TRBD2 (6 bases). Sequencing was performed on PBMCs, taken at disease progression, from a patient treated with ibrutinib. The clonotype was recovered from a human donor with chronic lymphocytic leukemia. This CDR3 is CASSVGGGWDTQYF. The CDR3 coding sequence is TGTGCCAGCAGCGTGGGGGGTGGCTGGGATACGCAGTATTTT.